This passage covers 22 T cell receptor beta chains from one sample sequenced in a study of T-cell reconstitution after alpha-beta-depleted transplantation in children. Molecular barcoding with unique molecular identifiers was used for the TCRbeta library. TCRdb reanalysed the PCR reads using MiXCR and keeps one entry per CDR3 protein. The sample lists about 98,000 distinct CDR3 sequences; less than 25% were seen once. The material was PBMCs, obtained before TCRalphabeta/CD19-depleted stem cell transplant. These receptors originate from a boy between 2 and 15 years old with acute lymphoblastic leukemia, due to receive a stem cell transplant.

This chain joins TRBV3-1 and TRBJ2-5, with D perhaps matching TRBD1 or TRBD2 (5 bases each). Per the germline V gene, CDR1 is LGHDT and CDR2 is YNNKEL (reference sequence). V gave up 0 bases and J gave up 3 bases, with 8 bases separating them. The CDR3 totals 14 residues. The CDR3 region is CASSQDGGKETQYF. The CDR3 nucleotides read TGTGCCAGCAGCCAAGATGGGGGTAAAGAGACCCAGTACTTC.

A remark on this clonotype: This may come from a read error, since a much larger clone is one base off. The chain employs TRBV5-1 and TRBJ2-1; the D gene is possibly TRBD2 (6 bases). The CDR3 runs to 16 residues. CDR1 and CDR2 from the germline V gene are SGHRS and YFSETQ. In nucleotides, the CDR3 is TGCGCCAGCAGCTTGACTAGCACAGTCTCCTACAATGAGCAGTCCTTC. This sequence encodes CASSLTSTVSYNEQSF.

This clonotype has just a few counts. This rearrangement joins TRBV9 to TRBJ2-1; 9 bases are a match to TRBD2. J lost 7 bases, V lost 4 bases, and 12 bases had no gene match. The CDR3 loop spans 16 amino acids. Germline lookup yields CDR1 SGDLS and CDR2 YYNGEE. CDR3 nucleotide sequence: TGTGCCAGCAGCCCCTGGGCGGGAGGGGTTAGGAATGAGCAGTTCTTC. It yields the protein CASSPWAGGVRNEQFF. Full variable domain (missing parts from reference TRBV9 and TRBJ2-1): DSGVTQTPKHLITATGQRVTLRCSPRSGDLSVYWYQQSLDQGLQFLIQYYNGEERAKGNILERFSAQQFPDLHSELNLSSLELGDSALYFCASSPWAGGVRNEQFFGPGTRLTVL.

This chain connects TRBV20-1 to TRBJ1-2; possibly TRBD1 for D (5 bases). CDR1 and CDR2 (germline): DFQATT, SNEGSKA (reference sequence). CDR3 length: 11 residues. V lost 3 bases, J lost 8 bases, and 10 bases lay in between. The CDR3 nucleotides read TGCAGTGCTAGTGATGGGGGGGGCTACACCTTC. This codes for CSASDGGGYTF.

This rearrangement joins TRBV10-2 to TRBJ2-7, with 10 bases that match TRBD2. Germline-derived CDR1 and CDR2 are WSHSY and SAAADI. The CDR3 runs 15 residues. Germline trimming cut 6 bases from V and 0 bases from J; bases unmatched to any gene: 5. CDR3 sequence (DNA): TGCGCCAGCAGCCGACTAGCGGGTAACTCCTACGAGCAGTACTTC. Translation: CASSRLAGNSYEQYF.

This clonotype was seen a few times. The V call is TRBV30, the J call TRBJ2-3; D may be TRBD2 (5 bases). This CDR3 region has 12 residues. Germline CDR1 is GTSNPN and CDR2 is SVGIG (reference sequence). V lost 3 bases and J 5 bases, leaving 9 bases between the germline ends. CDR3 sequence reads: CAWSSRGDTQYF. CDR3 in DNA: TGTGCCTGGAGCTCTCGGGGAGATACGCAGTATTTT. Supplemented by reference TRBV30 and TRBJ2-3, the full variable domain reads SQTIHQWPATLVQPVGSPLSLECTVEGTSNPNLYWYRQAAGRGLQLLFYSVGIGQISSEVPQNLSASRPQDRQFILSSKKLLLSDSGFYLCAWSSRGDTQYFGPGTRLTVL.

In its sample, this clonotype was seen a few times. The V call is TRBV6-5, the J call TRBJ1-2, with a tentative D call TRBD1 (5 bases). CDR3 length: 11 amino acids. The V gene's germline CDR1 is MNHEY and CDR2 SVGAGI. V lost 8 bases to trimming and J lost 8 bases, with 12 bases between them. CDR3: CASFSGGGYTF. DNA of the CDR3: TGTGCCAGCTTTTCTGGGGGGGGCTACACCTTC.

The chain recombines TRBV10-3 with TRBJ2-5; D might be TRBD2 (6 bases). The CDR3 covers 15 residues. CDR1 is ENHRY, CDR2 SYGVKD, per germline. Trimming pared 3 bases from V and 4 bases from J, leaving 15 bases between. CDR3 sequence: CAISDRSGGAETQYF. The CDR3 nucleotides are TGTGCCATCAGTGACCGGAGCGGAGGGGCAGAGACCCAGTACTTC.

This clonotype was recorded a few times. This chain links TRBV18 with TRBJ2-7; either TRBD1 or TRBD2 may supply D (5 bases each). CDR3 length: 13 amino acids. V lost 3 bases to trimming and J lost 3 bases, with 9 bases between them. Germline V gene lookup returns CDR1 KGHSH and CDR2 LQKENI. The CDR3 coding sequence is TGTGCCAGCTCACCCGGGACGCACTACGAGCAGTACTTC. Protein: CASSPGTHYEQYF.

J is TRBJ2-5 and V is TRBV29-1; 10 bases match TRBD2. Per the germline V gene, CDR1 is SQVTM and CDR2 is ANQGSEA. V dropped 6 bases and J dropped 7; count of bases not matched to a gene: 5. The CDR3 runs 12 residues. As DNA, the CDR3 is TGCAGCGTGAAAGCGGGAGGGGCGACCCAGTACTTC. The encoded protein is CSVKAGGATQYF.

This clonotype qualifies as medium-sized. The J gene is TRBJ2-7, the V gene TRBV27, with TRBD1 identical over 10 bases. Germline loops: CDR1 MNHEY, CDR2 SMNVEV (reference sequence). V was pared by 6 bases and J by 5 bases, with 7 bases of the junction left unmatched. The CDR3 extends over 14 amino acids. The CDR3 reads CASSSGTGVNEQYF. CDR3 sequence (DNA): TGTGCCAGCAGCTCCGGGACAGGGGTAAACGAGCAGTACTTC.

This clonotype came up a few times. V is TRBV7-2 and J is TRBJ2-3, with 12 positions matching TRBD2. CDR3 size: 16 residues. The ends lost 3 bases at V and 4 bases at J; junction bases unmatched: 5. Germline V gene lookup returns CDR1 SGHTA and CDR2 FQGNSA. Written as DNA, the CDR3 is TGTGCCAGCAGCTTGTCTAGCGGGAGGGTTCCAGATACGCAGTATTTT. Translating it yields CASSLSSGRVPDTQYF.

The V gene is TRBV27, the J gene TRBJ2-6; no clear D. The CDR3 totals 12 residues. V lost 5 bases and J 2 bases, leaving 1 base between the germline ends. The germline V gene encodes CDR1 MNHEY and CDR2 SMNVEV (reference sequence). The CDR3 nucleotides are TGTGCCAGCAGTGCTGGGGCCAACGTCCTGACTTTC. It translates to CASSAGANVLTF.

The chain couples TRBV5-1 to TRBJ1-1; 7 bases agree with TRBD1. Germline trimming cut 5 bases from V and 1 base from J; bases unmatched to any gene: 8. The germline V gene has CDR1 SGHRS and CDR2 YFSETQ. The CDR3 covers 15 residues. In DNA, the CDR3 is TGCGCCAGCAGATTAACGGGACAGCAGAACACTGAAGCTTTCTTT. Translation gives CASRLTGQQNTEAFF. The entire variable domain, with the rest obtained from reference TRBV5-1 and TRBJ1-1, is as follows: KAGVTQTPRYLIKTRGQQVTLSCSPISGHRSVSWYQQTPGQGLQFLFEYFSETQRNKGNFPGRFSGRQFSNSRSEMNVSTLELGDSALYLCASRLTGQQNTEAFFGQGTRLTVV.

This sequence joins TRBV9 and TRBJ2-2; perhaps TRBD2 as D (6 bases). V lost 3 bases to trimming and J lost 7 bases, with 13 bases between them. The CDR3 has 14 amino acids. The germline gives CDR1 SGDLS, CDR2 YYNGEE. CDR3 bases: TGTGCCAGCAGCGACCAGACGGAGGGCGGGGAGCTGTTTTTT. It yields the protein CASSDQTEGGELFF.

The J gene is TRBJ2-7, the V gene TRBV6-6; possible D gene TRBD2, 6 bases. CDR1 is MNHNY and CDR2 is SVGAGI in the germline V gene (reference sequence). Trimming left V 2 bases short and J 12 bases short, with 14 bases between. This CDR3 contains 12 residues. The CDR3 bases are TGTGCCAGCAGTTACCCGACTAGTATTTCGTACTTC. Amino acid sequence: CASSYPTSISYF.

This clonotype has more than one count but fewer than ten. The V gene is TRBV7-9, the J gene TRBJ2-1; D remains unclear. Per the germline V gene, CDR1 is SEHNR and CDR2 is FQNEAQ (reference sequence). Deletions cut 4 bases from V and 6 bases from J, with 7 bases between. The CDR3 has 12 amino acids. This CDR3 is CASSSRFNEQFF. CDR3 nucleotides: TGTGCCAGCAGCTCCCGATTCAATGAGCAGTTCTTC.

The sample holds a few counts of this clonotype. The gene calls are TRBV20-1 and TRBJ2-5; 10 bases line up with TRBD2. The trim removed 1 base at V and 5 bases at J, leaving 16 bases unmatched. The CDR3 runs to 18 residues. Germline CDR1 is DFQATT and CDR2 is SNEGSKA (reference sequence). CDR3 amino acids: CSARATSRASGRRETQYF. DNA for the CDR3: TGCAGTGCTAGAGCGACCTCCCGGGCTAGCGGGAGAAGGGAGACCCAGTACTTC.

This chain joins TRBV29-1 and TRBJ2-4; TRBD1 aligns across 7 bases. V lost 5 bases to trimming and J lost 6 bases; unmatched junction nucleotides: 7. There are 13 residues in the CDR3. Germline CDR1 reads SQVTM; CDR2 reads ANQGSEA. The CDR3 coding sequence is TGCAGCGTTTCCCGACAGGGTGGAAACATTCAGTACTTC. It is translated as CSVSRQGGNIQYF.

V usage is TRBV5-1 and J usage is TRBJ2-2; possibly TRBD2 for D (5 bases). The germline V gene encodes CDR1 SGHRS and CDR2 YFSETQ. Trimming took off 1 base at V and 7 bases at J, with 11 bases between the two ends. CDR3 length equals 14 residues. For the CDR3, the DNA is TGCGCCAGCAGCTTGTTAGCGAACGTCGGGGAGCTGTTTTTT. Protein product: CASSLLANVGELFF.

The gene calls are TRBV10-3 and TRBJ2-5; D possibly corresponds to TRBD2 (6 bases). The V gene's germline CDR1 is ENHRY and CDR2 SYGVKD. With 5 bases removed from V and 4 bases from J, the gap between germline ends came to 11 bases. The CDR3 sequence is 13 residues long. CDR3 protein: CAISLGGLETQYF. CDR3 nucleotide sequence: TGTGCCATCAGTCTAGGAGGGTTAGAGACCCAGTACTTC.

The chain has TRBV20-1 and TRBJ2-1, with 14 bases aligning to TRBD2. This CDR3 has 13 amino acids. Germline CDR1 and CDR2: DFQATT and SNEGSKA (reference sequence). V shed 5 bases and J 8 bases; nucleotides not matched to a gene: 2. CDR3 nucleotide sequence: TGCAGTGCTCCGGGACTAGCGGGAGATGAGCAGTTCTTC. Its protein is CSAPGLAGDEQFF.